This TCR beta chain came from a study of T cell responses to AZD1222 COVID-19 vaccine (dated by TCRdb to the early 2020s). With regard to the full study: TCR sequencing was performed for roughly 250 trial participants, of whom approximately 200 were given two doses of AZD1222 and around 25 were given two doses of MenACWY control vaccine. Trial participants were enrolled by age into 18-55, 56-69 and 70-plus year subgroups, with 148, 28 and 57 TCR-sequenced participants respectively. Study-wide conclusions, independent of this receptor: Conclusions about previously exposed vaccinees are limited, since just 5 or 6 AZD1222 recipients were seropositive for SARS-CoV-2 at baseline. Participants were mostly white British, with more females than males. The authors suggested clonal diversity may have been underestimated. Vaccine-associated CD4 TCRs spanned the whole spike protein, with dominant responses in regions 160-218 and 743-854. Because no day 14 peak-response samples were available, the repertoires could be characterized only after the peak T cell response. The 56-69-year group was small, and its depth increase did not reach significance, likely because of low power. After two AZD1222 doses, spike-specific TCR breadth and depth were significantly higher than at day 0 and than in MenACWY recipients. Epitopes outside the regions mutated in the B.1.351 and B.1.1.7 variants were reportedly recognized by nearly half of the unique spike-specific TCRs.

Worth noting for this clone: No antigen is known for it. No much larger clone exists at a distance of one base, and base qualities are not known.

The CDR3 regions of human TCRbeta chains were analyzed by immunosequencing. Per the original workflow: Repertoire TCRs were matched against a reference library of SARS-CoV-2-specific TCRs generated with the MIRA antigen-specificity platform. Breadth was defined as the fraction of unique TCRs that were SARS-CoV-2-associated. Depth was defined as the fraction of total T cells that were SARS-CoV-2-associated. Using the MIRA data, each spike-specific TCR was assigned both to the spike region to which the TCR was reactive and to a CD4 or CD8 class. Log10-transformed breadth and depth values were compared by one-way ANOVA with Sidak's multiple comparisons tests. TCRdb retrieved this table from immuneACCESS and kept in-frame rearrangements only. Not all clones are present; in checked studies, unresolved V genes account for under half, and no reason is known for the remainder. The DNA was the basis for D and trimming; V, J and clone size are from that table. For this sample there are 130,000 or so clones; about 91% appear just once. The leading ten clones occupy roughly 2% of the sample.

There are 10 amino acids in the CDR3, from cysteine to phenylalanine inclusive. CDR3 DNA only is kept here, 30 bases in frame from base 1. As encoded in the germline V gene, CDR1 is SNHLY while CDR2 is FYNNEI. The junction shows trimming of 5 bases on V and 7 bases on J, plus 3 bases between the germline ends. The sample's time point label, in plain terms: about 28 days (+/-7) after the second vaccine dose. AZD1222 recipients whose second dose came at about 4 weeks and those whose second dose came at about 12 weeks were combined into one group, since spike-specific TCR depth and breadth did not differ between the two schedules. The vaccinee samples were drawn from two UK trials, COV001 and COV002, one of which was a single-blind randomized controlled phase 2/3 trial testing AZD1222 (ChAdOx1 nCoV-19) in healthy adults. For TCRbeta chain sequencing, PBMC samples from trial participants were taken at day 0 and at day 28 after the second dose.

This clonotype was obtained from an adult who received the AZD1222 COVID-19 vaccine. Sequenced here: peripheral blood, sampled 28 days after the second AZD1222 dose. The V gene is TRBV2 and the J gene is TRBJ2-1; the D segment cannot be called with confidence. The base sequence is TGTGCCAGCAGTCTGAATGAGCAGTTCTTC. The translation is CASSLNEQFF.